One and the same sample provided the 8 T cell receptor beta chains below, sequenced in a study of cytomegalovirus exposure and HLA in healthy donors. The PCR had 60 Vbeta and 13 Jbeta primers. Generated by immunoSEQ multiplex PCR, the TCRdb table keeps only in-frame clones and is missing some. The sample includes about 56,000 clones, approximately 83% of them seen just once. The sequenced material came from PBMCs. These receptor sequences come from a man aged 35 to 55 in good health and CMV-seronegative.

V gene TRBV7-9 combines with J gene TRBJ2-1; weak D call: TRBD1 (6 bases). CDR1 and CDR2 from the germline V gene are SEHNR and FQNEAQ (reference sequence). This CDR3 is built from 16 residues. V was cut by 5 bases and J by 14 bases, with 28 bases left in between. This CDR3 is CASSAQVGRGQKVEFF. For the CDR3, the DNA is TGTGCCAGCAGCGCCCAGGTGGGCAGGGGCCAGAAGGTCGAGTTCTTC.

This clone was seen only once. The J gene is TRBJ1-2, the V gene TRBV5-4; 9 nucleotides align to TRBD1. There are 14 residues in the CDR3. Trimming cost V 6 bases and J 8 bases; bases outside gene matches: 11. Germline V CDR1 and CDR2: SGHNT, YYREEE (reference sequence). This CDR3 is CASTTGGRFGGYTF. CDR3 nucleotides: TGTGCCAGCACCACAGGGGGCAGGTTCGGGGGCTACACCTTC.

The V call is TRBV7-6, the J call TRBJ1-1, with D perhaps TRBD1 (5 bases). V shed 1 base and J shed 3 bases, with 12 bases lying between them. There are 15 residues in the CDR3. Germline-derived CDR1 and CDR2 are SGHVS and FNYEAQ. The CDR3 reads CASSLGDAGDTEAFF. In DNA, the CDR3 is TGTGCCAGCAGCTTAGGAGACGCGGGGGACACTGAAGCTTTCTTT. The variable domain in full, completed from reference TRBV7-6 and TRBJ1-1, reads GAGVSQSPRYKVTKRGQDVALRCDPISGHVSLYWYRQALGQGPEFLTYFNYEAQQDKSGLPNDRFSAERPEGSISTLTIQRTEQRDSAMYRCASSLGDAGDTEAFFGQGTRLTVV.

The genes are TRBV6-5 and TRBJ2-5, with D possibly TRBD1 on 6 matching bases. This CDR3 has 15 residues. Germline V gives CDR1 MNHEY, CDR2 SVGAGI. Trimming removed 7 bases from V and 2 bases from J, with 17 bases in between. The CDR3 reads CASTQQGGRQETQYF. CDR3 nucleotide sequence: TGTGCCAGCACCCAACAGGGCGGTCGACAAGAGACCCAGTACTTC.

This chain joins TRBV28 and TRBJ1-1, with a weak D call TRBD1 (5 bases). From germline, CDR1 is MDHEN and CDR2 SYDVKM. This CDR3 spans 13 amino acids. Trimming took 6 bases from V and 1 from J, leaving 9 bases between them. CDR3 amino acids: CASSVGGNTEAFF. The CDR3 nucleotides are TGTGCCAGCAGCGTCGGGGGGAACACTGAAGCTTTCTTT.

The gene calls are TRBV7-2 and TRBJ2-1, with D possibly matching TRBD2 (6 bases). V lost 5 bases and J lost 5, with 16 bases in between. This CDR3 spans 15 amino acids. Per germline, CDR1 SGHTA and CDR2 FQGNSA. The CDR3 DNA follows: TGTGCCAGCAGCGGGAGGTTAGTTGGGGACAATGAGCAGTTCTTC. Translating gives CASSGRLVGDNEQFF.

This clone appeared a few times. The chain employs TRBV2 and TRBJ2-2, with TRBD1 identical over 8 bases. The CDR3 spans 15 residues. Germline CDR1 is SNHLY and CDR2 is FYNNEI. V lost 6 bases and J lost 0; bases outside the gene matches: 3. The CDR3 loop reads CASRRQGPNTGELFF. CDR3 bases: TGTGCCAGCAGACGACAGGGGCCGAACACCGGGGAGCTGTTTTTT.

About this clone itself: Other nucleotide sequences in the sample specify the same CDR3. The CDR3 protein is CASSPEGTGMNTEAFF. CDR3 nucleotide sequence: TGCGCCAGCAGCCCAGAGGGGACAGGGATGAACACTGAAGCTTTCTTT. The rearrangement links TRBV5-1 to TRBJ1-1; TRBD1 aligns across 9 bases. There are 16 residues in the CDR3. V dropped 4 bases and J dropped 0; count of bases not matched to a gene: 7. CDR1 SGHRS and CDR2 YFSETQ come from the germline V gene. Together with reference TRBV5-1 and TRBJ1-1, the CDR3 gives the full variable domain: KAGVTQTPRYLIKTRGQQVTLSCSPISGHRSVSWYQQTPGQGLQFLFEYFSETQRNKGNFPGRFSGRQFSNSRSEMNVSTLELGDSALYLCASSPEGTGMNTEAFFGQGTRLTVV.